The source of this T cell receptor (beta chain) is a study of shared clonotypes between healthy human individuals. Produced via immunoSEQ multiplex PCR; TCRdb's table is partial and in-frame only. The table lists some 2.4 million clones, 93% of them singletons. The germline V gene encodes CDR1 GTSNPN and CDR2 SVGIG (reference sequence). The V segment lost 2 bases and the J segment 7 bases; nucleotides outside the gene matches: 13. The CDR3 covers 16 residues. V gene TRBV30 combines with J gene TRBJ2-1, with TRBD2 identical over 8 bases. The sequence was obtained from a man aged 18 to 29 in good health. Some clones in this sample may be carry-over from other donors' samples. Sequenced sample: naive CD4+ T cells from PBMCs. Subset meaning: CD45RA+ positively selected. CDR3 loop: CAWSPGGGRVRNEQFF. CDR3 coding DNA: TGTGCCTGGAGTCCCGGGGGGGGGAGAGTTAGGAATGAGCAGTTCTTC.